This T cell receptor beta chain was recovered during a study of CD8 T cells in Susac syndrome. An amount of RNA that ranged from about 0.45 to 1 ug was reverse transcribed with random hexamers. TCRdb passed the immunoSEQ multiplex PCR reads through MiXCR, listing each CDR3 protein once. Of hundreds of thousands of distinct CDR3 sequences in the sample, over 85% were seen once. There are 13 residues in the CDR3. Germline V CDR1 and CDR2: MNHEY, SMNVEV (reference sequence). The germline V and J ends were trimmed by 6 bases and 13 bases, with 18 bases remaining between them. The sequencing input was CD4+ T cells from PBMCs. This sequence originates from a human donor with multiple sclerosis. The gene calls are TRBV27 and TRBJ2-2; TRBD1 is a possible D gene (8 bases). CDR3 DNA sequence: TGTGCCAGCAGAACCACAGGGGGGGGAGGGCTGTTTTTT. This sequence encodes CASRTTGGGGLFF.